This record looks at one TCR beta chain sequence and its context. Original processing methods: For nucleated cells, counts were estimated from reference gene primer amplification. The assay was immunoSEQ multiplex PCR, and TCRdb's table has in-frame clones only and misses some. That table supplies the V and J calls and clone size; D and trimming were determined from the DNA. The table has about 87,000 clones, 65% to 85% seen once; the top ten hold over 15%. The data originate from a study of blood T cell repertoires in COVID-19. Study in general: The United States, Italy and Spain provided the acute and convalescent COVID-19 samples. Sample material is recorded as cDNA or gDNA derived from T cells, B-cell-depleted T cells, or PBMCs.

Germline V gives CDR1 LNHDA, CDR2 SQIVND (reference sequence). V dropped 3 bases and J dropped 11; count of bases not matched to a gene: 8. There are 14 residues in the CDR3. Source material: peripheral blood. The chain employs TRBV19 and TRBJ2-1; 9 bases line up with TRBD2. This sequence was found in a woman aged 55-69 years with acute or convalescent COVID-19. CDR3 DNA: TGTGCCAGTAGTATTTCGGCTAGCGGGGATAAGCAGTTCTTC. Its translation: CASSISASGDKQFF.